This TCR beta chain was sequenced during a study of blood T cell repertoires in COVID-19. The assay was immunoSEQ multiplex PCR, and TCRdb's table has in-frame clones only and misses some. Of 260,000 or so clones in the sample, around 84% were seen once. This clone was picked up one time. The CDR3 covers 15 residues. Per the germline V gene, CDR1 is LGHDT and CDR2 is YNNKEL (reference sequence). Losses at the gene ends were 4 bases for V and 4 bases for J; bases not matched to a gene: 2. Sequencing input: PBMCs or T cells enriched from blood (not recorded which). The chain uses TRBV3-1 (or the pseudogene TRBV3-2) and TRBJ2-1, with 12 bases lining up with TRBD2. The sequence was collected from a woman between 45 and 60 years old who had recovered from COVID-19. Here the CDR3 reads CASSRGLAGYNEQFF. CDR3 coding DNA: TGTGCCAGCAGCCGCGGACTAGCGGGGTACAATGAGCAGTTCTTC.